Below, 17 T cell receptor beta chains from the same sample are listed, as sequenced in a study of cytomegalovirus exposure and HLA in healthy donors. Amplification used 60 Vbeta primers and 13 Jbeta primers. Assay used: immunoSEQ multiplex PCR; TCRdb lists only in-frame clones, some missing. The data contain fewer than 85,000 clones, less than 80% of them singletons. The sample consisted of PBMCs. These receptors all stem from a man aged 40-55 years in good health and CMV-seropositive.

The genes are TRBV7-9 and TRBJ2-4; no clear D gene. CDR1 and CDR2 (germline): SEHNR, FQNEAQ (reference sequence). V lost 5 bases to trimming and J lost 0 bases, with 5 bases between them. The CDR3 is 13 residues long. CDR3 sequence reads: CASSPKAKNIQYF. CDR3 nucleotide sequence: TGTGCCAGCAGCCCAAAAGCCAAAAACATTCAGTACTTC.

V is TRBV10-3 and J is TRBJ2-3, with D perhaps TRBD2 (5 bases). This CDR3 spans 17 amino acids. CDR1 and CDR2 (germline): ENHRY, SYGVKD. Trimming pared 4 bases from V and 1 base from J, leaving 18 bases between. The CDR3, as DNA: TGTGCCATCAGTGTCGGTCGTGGCGGGCAGGGCACAGATACGCAGTATTTT. It yields the protein CAISVGRGGQGTDTQYF.

This sequence joins TRBV9 and TRBJ2-7; 7 nucleotides align to TRBD2. Germline lookup yields CDR1 SGDLS and CDR2 YYNGEE. The CDR3 is 13 amino acids. V was clipped by 10 bases and J by 5 bases; unmatched bases: 12. The CDR3 DNA is TGTGCCGTAGGCGGGGAGGGCTGGAACGAGCAGTACTTC. Residues: CAVGGEGWNEQYF.

CDR3 coding DNA: TGTGCCAGCAGCGGGAACGGGGTAGAAAAACTGTTTTTT. It codes for CASSGNGVEKLFF. The chain joins TRBV28 to TRBJ1-4; no reliable D call. Germline V gene data show CDR1 as MDHEN and CDR2 as SYDVKM. Trimming removed 6 bases from V and 8 bases from J, with 13 bases in between. The CDR3 length is 13 residues.

The chain links TRBV7-2 to TRBJ2-7; perhaps TRBD1 as D (6 bases). Germline loops: CDR1 SGHTA, CDR2 FQGNSA. V lost 5 bases to trimming and J lost 0 bases, with 14 bases between them. The CDR3 consists of 15 residues. The CDR3: CASSLRRGFSYEQYF. The CDR3 DNA follows: TGTGCCAGCAGCCTCAGAAGGGGGTTCTCCTACGAGCAGTACTTC.

DNA of the CDR3: TGTGCCAGCAGTGAAGCATTGTCAGCAATAGCTCTTGAGCAGTTCTTC. It encodes CASSEALSAIALEQFF. The chain recombines TRBV6-1 with TRBJ2-1; no firm D call. The V gene lost 0 bases and the J gene lost 9 bases, with 18 bases spanning the gap. Germline CDR1 reads MNHNS; CDR2 reads SASEGT. The CDR3 runs 16 residues.

This chain joins TRBV1 and TRBJ2-3; the table gives TRBD2 as D, unverified against the DNA. TRBV1 is designated a pseudogene. The CDR3 extends over 16 amino acids. DNA for the CDR3: TGCACCAGCAGCCCGAGACTAGCGGGGGCCACAGATACGCAGTATTTT. Translated, it gives CTSSPRLAGATDTQYF.

About this clone itself: The sample contains more than one DNA sequence encoding this CDR3. The V and J genes are TRBV29-1 and TRBJ2-7, with TRBD2 identical over 8 bases. V dropped 3 bases and J dropped 6; count of bases not matched to a gene: 10. The CDR3 is made up of 14 amino acids. Germline-derived CDR1 and CDR2 are SQVTM and ANQGSEA. The CDR3 region is CSVEDRRAGGEQYF. The DNA of the CDR3 is TGCAGCGTTGAGGATCGGAGGGCGGGGGGCGAGCAGTACTTC.

Points on this clone: A junction end diverges from the germline sequence, so it may reflect a read error. J is TRBJ1-2 and V is TRBV7-9; TRBD1 agrees at 9 bases. The CDR3 is 13 residues long. The V gene's germline CDR1 is SEHNR and CDR2 FQNEAQ (reference sequence). Written as DNA, the CDR3 is TGTTCCAGCAGTCTGACAGGGGGCTATGGCTACACCTTC. This codes for CSSSLTGGYGYTF.

The genes are TRBV5-4 and TRBJ1-4; 9 bases match TRBD1. Germline-derived CDR1 and CDR2 are SGHNT and YYREEE (reference sequence). The length of the CDR3 is 14 residues. J gave up 8 bases and V 3 bases, and 5 bases lay outside the gene matches. This chain's CDR3 is CASSSDRGREKLFF. The DNA of the CDR3 is TGTGCCAGCAGCTCGGACAGGGGTCGGGAAAAACTGTTTTTT.

CDR3 DNA sequence: TGTGCCATCAGTGATTCCAGGATACAAACCCCTGGCTACACCTTC. This encodes CAISDSRIQTPGYTF. The chain employs TRBV10-3 and TRBJ1-2; D is ambiguous. This CDR3 is 15 amino acids long. V dropped 3 bases and J dropped 7 bases, with 18 bases sitting between them. Germline values: CDR1 ENHRY, CDR2 SYGVKD.

The chain uses TRBV28 and TRBJ1-5; 11 positions agree with TRBD1. This CDR3 region has 16 residues. Germline CDR1 reads MDHEN; CDR2 reads SYDVKM. Germline trimming cut 6 bases from V and 3 bases from J; bases unmatched to any gene: 7. CDR3 nucleotide sequence: TGTGCCAGCAGGACCGGGACAGGGGGTCTCAATCAGCCCCAGCATTTT. Translating it yields CASRTGTGGLNQPQHF.

V and J are TRBV5-1 and TRBJ2-7, with D maybe TRBD1 (6 bases). This CDR3 has 13 residues. Germline V gene lookup returns CDR1 SGHRS and CDR2 YFSETQ. Trimming left V 4 bases short and J 3 bases short, with 11 bases between. CDR3: CASSQGHLYEQYF. As DNA, the CDR3 is TGCGCCAGCAGCCAGGGACACCTCTACGAGCAGTACTTC.

A few counts support this clone. The chain links TRBV10-2 to TRBJ2-3, with unresolved D. The V end was cut by 6 bases, the J end by 2 bases, with 9 bases between. Germline V gene sequence: CDR1 WSHSY, CDR2 SAAADI. The CDR3 has 13 residues. CDR3 in amino acids: CASRGRNTDTQYF. The CDR3 DNA sequence: TGCGCCAGCAGGGGCAGAAACACAGATACGCAGTATTTT.

CDR3 bases: TGTGCCGGGACGCCGGGACAGGGGGCTTACTATGGCTACACCTTC. Its translation is CAGTPGQGAYYGYTF. The chain joins TRBV30 to TRBJ1-2; TRBD1 matches 12 bases. Germline values: CDR1 GTSNPN, CDR2 SVGIG (reference sequence). CDR3 length: 15 amino acids. V shed 8 bases, J shed 3 bases, and the junction held 10 bases outside the gene matches.

The chain links TRBV19 to TRBJ1-4; D perhaps matches TRBD1 (6 bases). V gave up 5 bases and J gave up 5 bases, with 18 bases separating them. The CDR3 has 16 amino acids. CDR1 is LNHDA, CDR2 SQIVND, per germline (reference sequence). CDR3 DNA sequence: TGTGCCAGTAGTCCGCCAACAGGGTTTAGGAATGAAAAACTGTTTTTT. Protein product: CASSPPTGFRNEKLFF. The full variable domain, rest sourced from reference TRBV19 and TRBJ1-4, is DGGITQSPKYLFRKEGQNVTLSCEQNLNHDAMYWYRQDPGQGLRLIYYSQIVNDFQKGDIAEGYSVSREKKESFPLTVTSAQKNPTAFYLCASSPPTGFRNEKLFFGSGTQLSVL.

This clone was counted between two and nine times. This chain uses TRBV10-3 with TRBJ2-5, with TRBD2 matching over 12 bases. The CDR3 totals 14 residues. V was pared by 5 bases and J by 10 bases, with 8 bases of the junction left unmatched. From germline, CDR1 is ENHRY and CDR2 SYGVKD. CDR3 sequence reads: CAISRLAGEDFQYF. The CDR3 bases are TGTGCCATCAGTAGACTAGCGGGAGAAGATTTCCAGTACTTC.